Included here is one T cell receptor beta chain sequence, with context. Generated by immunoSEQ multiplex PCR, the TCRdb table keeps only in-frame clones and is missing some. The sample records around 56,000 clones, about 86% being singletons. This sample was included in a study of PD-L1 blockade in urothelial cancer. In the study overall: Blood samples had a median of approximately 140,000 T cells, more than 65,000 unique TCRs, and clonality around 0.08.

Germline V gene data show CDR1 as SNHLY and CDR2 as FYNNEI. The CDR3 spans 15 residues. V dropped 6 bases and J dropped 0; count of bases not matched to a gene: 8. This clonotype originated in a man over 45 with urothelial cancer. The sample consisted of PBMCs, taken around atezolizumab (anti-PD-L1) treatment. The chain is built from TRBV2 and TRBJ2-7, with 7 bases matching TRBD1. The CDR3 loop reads CASSAPGQISYEQYF. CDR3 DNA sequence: TGTGCCAGCAGCGCACCGGGACAGATCTCCTACGAGCAGTACTTC.